This T cell receptor beta chain is from a study of blood T cells in healthy people across ages. This clonotype has at least ten counts. No antigen is known for it. A J-beta primer mix and a sample-barcoded 5' primer were used in a second PCR of roughly 6 to 11 cycles. From the 5' RACE reads, TCRdb called clonotypes with MiXCR, one entry per CDR3 protein. Of 950,000 to 1,200,000 distinct CDR3 sequences in the sample, around two fifths were seen once. The V gene end was trimmed by 5 bases and the J gene end by 0 bases; junction bases not matched to a gene: 9. There are 16 residues in the CDR3. Germline lookup yields CDR1 MNHEY and CDR2 SVGEGT. Study-level points and caveats: In long-lived donors, naive CD4+ cell counts and diversity exceeded those of aged donors. It was found that TCR beta diversity correlated strongly with the percentage of naive T cells.

The chain is built from TRBV6-2 or TRBV6-3 and TRBJ1-1; TRBD1 aligns across 7 bases. The clonotype was recovered from a man younger than 35 in good health. The specimen sequenced was blood. CDR3 DNA sequence: TGTGCCAGCAGTACGGGGACAGAGTCGATGAACACTGAAGCTTTCTTT. Amino acids: CASSTGTESMNTEAFF.